The TCR beta chain described here comes from a study of cytomegalovirus exposure and HLA in healthy donors. Study-level information: Among the approximately 380 donors who were genotyped, about 80% fell in the genetic ancestry cluster that is associated with self-reported Caucasian donors.

Primers: 60 Vbeta forward and 13 Jbeta reverse. The data were produced by immunoSEQ multiplex PCR, yet TCRdb's version contains in-frame clones alone and is incomplete. Of some 120,000 clones in the sample, around 80% are singletons; the top ten hold 2.5% to 3%. The study, taken as a whole, reports: CMV antigen specificity of a few CMV-associated chains was confirmed in vitro. Sequencing likely produced, as an artifact, a cluster of highly shared sequence variants. Being productive about 87% or about 30% of the time was typical of most TCR beta V segments in an earlier analysis.

This CDR3 has 14 residues. Per germline, CDR1 MNHNY and CDR2 SVGAGI (reference sequence). Trimming stripped 2 bases from V and 4 bases from J, with 11 bases between. Details on this clone: No antigen is known for it.

The sequenced material came from PBMCs. The chain is built from TRBV6-6 and TRBJ1-2; D is undetermined. This sequence originates from a young woman in good health and CMV-seropositive. The CDR3 nucleotides read TGTGCCAGCAGTTACACCCTAAACTCCTATGGCTACACCTTC. Translation: CASSYTLNSYGYTF.